This TCR beta chain was recovered during a study of shared clonotypes between healthy human individuals. Template for every sorted-subset replicate PCR totaled about 200 ng DNA, around 32,000 T cell genomes. Clones were sequenced by immunoSEQ multiplex PCR, and TCRdb holds only the in-frame ones, with some missing. The sample lists about 2 million clones; around 96% were seen once. Germline values: CDR1 MNHEY, CDR2 SVGAGI. The trim removed 6 bases at V and 0 bases at J, leaving 7 bases unmatched. The CDR3 spans 15 residues. Terminally differentiated effector memory CD45RA+ cells were excluded by CCR7 positive selection of CD45RO-negative cells.

The specimen sequenced was naive CD8+ T cells sorted from blood. This clonotype originated in a man aged 18 to 30 in good health. This rearrangement joins TRBV6-5 to TRBJ1-1, with 7 bases lining up with TRBD1. CDR3 residues: CASRAETGLNTEAFF. In nucleotides, the CDR3 is TGTGCCAGCAGAGCCGAGACAGGGCTGAACACTGAAGCTTTCTTT.